This T cell receptor (beta chain) was sequenced during a study of early T cells in non-severe SARS-CoV-2 infection. Study details: Unsorted whole-blood RNA was sequenced in bulk, leaving chains unpaired.

Findings and caveats of the study: Anti-spike CD8 responses were favored in VDJdb matching, and private and CD4 specificities were missed.

Unique molecular identifiers tagged individual cDNA molecules. TCRdb analysed the 5' RACE reads with MiXCR anew, one entry per CDR3 protein. The profile shows around 62,000 distinct CDR3 sequences, roughly 12% of them singletons. This clonotype was seen a handful of times. The antigen remains unidentified. This CDR3 region has 13 residues. The V end lost 3 bases, the J end lost 2 bases, and 8 bases lay between the germline ends. Germline V gene data show CDR1 as MDHEN and CDR2 as SYDVKM. Sequencing was performed on whole blood. The V and J genes are TRBV28 and TRBJ2-7, with a possible D match to TRBD1 (5 bases). This TCR came from an adult who was a healthcare worker with PCR-confirmed SARS-CoV-2 infection or an uninfected control (not recorded which). The CDR3 reads CASSFGAAYEQYF. DNA for the CDR3: TGTGCCAGCAGTTTTGGGGCGGCCTACGAGCAGTACTTC.